These 10 T cell receptor beta chains share one sample of origin, sequenced in a study of long-term antiretroviral therapy in people with HIV (dated by TCRdb to between 2020 and 2023). The immunoSEQ hsTCRB v3.0 assay was used at survey level resolution to sequence the TRB variable region. TCRdb holds this immuneACCESS table with in-frame rearrangements only. Some clones are missing; in checked studies, unresolved V genes explain under half, and the rest has no known cause. This sample gives approximately 35,000 clones in total; around 97% of them show up just once. The ten most abundant clones make up around 3.1% of the sample. Sequencing used unsorted PBMCs, obtained 6.9 years after starting antiretroviral therapy. The receptors shown here come from a man aged 25-45 years with HIV.

The chain joins TRBV11-3 to TRBJ2-1; 7 nucleotides match TRBD2. Germline-derived CDR1 and CDR2 are SGHNT and YENEEA. V dropped 4 bases and J dropped 0; count of bases not matched to a gene: 0. The CDR3 is made up of 14 amino acids. CDR3 sequence: CASSSGGSYNEQFF. The CDR3 region has the DNA TGTGCCAGCAGCTCGGGGGGCTCCTACAATGAGCAGTTCTTC.

This rearrangement joins TRBV2 to TRBJ2-5; D is perhaps TRBD1 or TRBD2 (5 bases each). This CDR3 is 14 amino acids long. The V end lost 5 bases, the J end lost 5 bases, and 15 bases lay between the germline ends. Germline lookup yields CDR1 SNHLY and CDR2 FYNNEI. The CDR3 DNA is TGTGCCAGCAGTATGGGACCGAGCCTGGAGACCCAGTACTTC. It is translated as CASSMGPSLETQYF.

The chain has TRBV13 and TRBJ2-1; D could derive from TRBD1 or TRBD2 (5 bases each). V was shortened by 4 bases and J by 1 base, with 11 bases between the two germline ends. Looked up from germline, CDR1 is PRHDT and CDR2 is FYEKMQ (reference sequence). CDR3 size: 15 residues. DNA for the CDR3: TGTGCCAGCAGCTCCGCCGGGACGTCCTACAATGAGCAGTTCTTC. Amino acids: CASSSAGTSYNEQFF.

The genes are TRBV29-1 and TRBJ2-3; TRBD1 matches 9 bases. Germline V gene lookup returns CDR1 SQVTM and CDR2 ANQGSEA. V trimming: 7 bases; J trimming: 6 bases; junction bases outside the gene matches: 14. This CDR3 has 15 amino acids. This CDR3 reads CSGESGTGIVDTQYF. The CDR3 nucleotides are TGCAGCGGTGAGTCCGGGACAGGGATCGTGGATACGCAGTATTTT.

The chain carries TRBV7-8 and TRBJ2-1; D gene ambiguous. Germline CDR1 SGHVS, CDR2 FQNEAQ. The CDR3 is 15 amino acids. V was cut by 5 bases and J by 2 bases, with 13 bases left in between. CDR3 loop: CASSGPLSTYNEQFF. DNA of the CDR3: TGTGCCAGCAGCGGCCCTTTGAGTACCTACAATGAGCAGTTCTTC.

CDR3 region: CASSLPGQAVEQFF. CDR3 in DNA: TGTGCCAGCAGCTTACCGGGACAAGCCGTTGAGCAGTTCTTC. The V gene is TRBV7-8, the J gene TRBJ2-1; D is perhaps TRBD1 (6 bases). CDR3 length: 14 residues. The germline V gene has CDR1 SGHVS and CDR2 FQNEAQ. V was pared by 2 bases and J by 9 bases, with 14 bases between.

The gene calls are TRBV13 and TRBJ2-6, with D possibly TRBD1 on 6 matching bases. The CDR3 spans 19 residues. The V gene's germline CDR1 is PRHDT and CDR2 FYEKMQ (reference sequence). The V gene lost 0 bases and the J gene lost 0 bases, with 15 bases spanning the gap. DNA of the CDR3: TGTGCCAGCAGCTTAGGAATTGGGGGCGGGCACTCTGGGGCCAACGTCCTGACTTTC. It translates to CASSLGIGGGHSGANVLTF. The full variable domain, rest sourced from reference TRBV13 and TRBJ2-6, is AAGVIQSPRHLIKEKRETATLKCYPIPRHDTVYWYQQGPGQDPQFLISFYEKMQSDKGSIPDRFSAQQFSDYHSELNMSSLELGDSALYFCASSLGIGGGHSGANVLTFGAGSRLTVL.

The V and J genes are TRBV7-3 and TRBJ1-1; D perhaps matches TRBD1 (6 bases). This CDR3 has 17 amino acids. Germline-derived CDR1 and CDR2 are SGHTA and FQGTGA. The ends were cut back, 5 bases at V and 1 base at J, with 20 bases in the middle. The CDR3 spells CASSLGGGLWENTEAFF. CDR3 sequence (DNA): TGTGCCAGCAGCCTGGGGGGCGGCTTATGGGAGAACACTGAAGCTTTCTTT.

The rearrangement links TRBV10-3 to TRBJ1-2; D is undetermined. The ends were cut back, 3 bases at V and 8 bases at J, with 7 bases in the middle. The CDR3 consists of 11 residues. Per germline, CDR1 ENHRY and CDR2 SYGVKD. The CDR3 DNA is TGTGCCATCAGTGACCAACGAGGCTACACCTTC. This sequence encodes CAISDQRGYTF.

As DNA, the CDR3 is TGTGCCATCAGCATACGACAGGGTGAGACCTACAATGAGCAGTTCTTC. It codes for CAISIRQGETYNEQFF. This chain joins TRBV10-3 and TRBJ2-1, with 7 bases that match TRBD1. Per the germline V gene, CDR1 is ENHRY and CDR2 is SYGVKD. This CDR3 comprises 16 residues. The ends lost 6 bases at V and 2 bases at J; junction bases unmatched: 10.